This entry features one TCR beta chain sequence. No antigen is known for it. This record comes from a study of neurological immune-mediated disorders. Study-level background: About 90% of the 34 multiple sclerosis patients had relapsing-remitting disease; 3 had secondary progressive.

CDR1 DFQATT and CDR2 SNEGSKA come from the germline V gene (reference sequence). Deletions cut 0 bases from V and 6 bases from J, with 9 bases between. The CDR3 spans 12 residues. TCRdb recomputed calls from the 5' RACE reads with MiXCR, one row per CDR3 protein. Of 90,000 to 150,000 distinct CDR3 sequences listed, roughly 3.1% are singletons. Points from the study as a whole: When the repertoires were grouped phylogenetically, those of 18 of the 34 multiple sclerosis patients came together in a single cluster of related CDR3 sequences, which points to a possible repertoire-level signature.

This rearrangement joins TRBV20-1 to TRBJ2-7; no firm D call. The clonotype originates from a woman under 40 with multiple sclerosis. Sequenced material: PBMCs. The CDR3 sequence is CSARESGPEQYF. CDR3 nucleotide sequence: TGCAGTGCTAGAGAATCGGGCCCCGAGCAGTACTTC.